Detailed here is one TCR beta chain. The antigen is not known. This sample stems from a study of Graves' ophthalmopathy and Graves' hyperthyroidism. Study results and limitations: Ophthalmopathy could be told apart from stable hyperthyroidism by a 13-signature model (approximately 91% sensitivity, around 79% specificity). Prediction of ophthalmopathy progression reached roughly 70% sensitivity and 72.22% specificity. Blood samples also showed most expanded thyroid clonotypes exceeding 0.001 frequency.

Ophthalmopathy donors showed moderate-to-severe activity, CAS ≥3, NOSPECS ≥4 and a duration under 3 months. RNA transcripts were the template, and TCR beta CDR3 regions were amplified from them. The authors performed first-round RT-PCR with HTBI primers and then a second-round multiplex PCR. TCRdb re-analysed the multiplex PCR reads in MiXCR, keeping a single row per CDR3 protein. The table includes approximately 210,000 distinct CDR3 sequences, less than 30% detected once. Trimming shortened V by 5 bases and J by 7 bases, and 14 bases separated the two germline ends. The CDR3 loop spans 13 amino acids.

Source material: peripheral blood. This TCR came from a man aged 45-65 years with Graves' ophthalmopathy. The gene calls are TRBV12-3 or TRBV12-4 and TRBJ1-1; weak D call: TRBD1 (5 bases). The CDR3: CASSPQGFVEAFF. The CDR3 region has the DNA TGTGCCAGCAGTCCTCAGGGCTTCGTTGAAGCTTTCTTT.